Below are 5 T cell receptor beta chains sequenced from a single sample in a study of control samples from healthy donors and cancer patients. The table came from immunoSEQ multiplex PCR; TCRdb's copy has only in-frame clones and leaves some out. This table holds about 120,000 clones, about 93% found once. Input material: blood. All receptors derive from a man between 25 and 39 years old in good health.

This chain joins TRBV6-5 and TRBJ2-3, with 7 bases lining up with TRBD1. The length of the CDR3 is 15 residues. From germline, CDR1 is MNHEY and CDR2 SVGAGI. Trimming cost V 5 bases and J 3 bases; bases outside gene matches: 8. The DNA for the CDR3 is TGTGCCAGCAGTATGGGCCAGGGGGTAACAGATACGCAGTATTTT. Translated, it gives CASSMGQGVTDTQYF.

V usage is TRBV5-1 and J usage is TRBJ2-1; 9 bases match TRBD2. This CDR3 spans 15 amino acids. J gave up 8 bases and V 4 bases, and 10 bases lay outside the gene matches. Germline loops: CDR1 SGHRS, CDR2 YFSETQ. CDR3: CASSRLGGGAHEQFF. CDR3 coding DNA: TGCGCCAGCAGCCGCCTGGGCGGGGGGGCACATGAGCAGTTCTTC.

This clone was counted only a few times. The chain recombines TRBV28 with TRBJ2-7; D ambiguous. The ends were cut back, 6 bases at V and 4 bases at J, with 7 bases in the middle. This CDR3 contains 11 residues. Germline CDR1 and CDR2: MDHEN and SYDVKM. The CDR3 region has the DNA TGTGCCAGCAGCCGATCTTACGAGCAGTACTTC. It encodes CASSRSYEQYF.

Note on this clone: Mismatch with germline at one junction end may stem from a read error. Here the CDR3 reads CASIPPGGLNTEAFF. Written as DNA, the CDR3 is TGTGCAAGTATTCCACCCGGGGGGTTGAACACTGAAGCTTTCTTT. The chain recombines TRBV19 with TRBJ1-1; D is possibly TRBD1 (5 bases). This CDR3 comprises 15 residues. Per the germline V gene, CDR1 is LNHDA and CDR2 is SQIVND (reference sequence). The entire variable domain, with the rest obtained from reference TRBV19 and TRBJ1-1, is as follows: DGGITQSPKYLFRKEGQNVTLSCEQNLNHDAMYWYRQDPGQGLRLIYYSQIVNDFQKGDIAEGYSVSREKKESFPLTVTSAQKNPTAFYLCASIPPGGLNTEAFFGQGTRLTVV.

The V gene is TRBV7-8, the J gene TRBJ2-3; 11 bases match TRBD2. CDR3 length: 16 residues. V trimming: 5 bases; J trimming: 7 bases; junction bases outside the gene matches: 11. The V gene's germline CDR1 is SGHVS and CDR2 FQNEAQ. CDR3 in amino acids: CASSPILAGAPNTQYF. CDR3 bases: TGTGCCAGCAGCCCGATACTAGCGGGGGCCCCAAATACGCAGTATTTT. Variable domain in full (rest from reference TRBV7-8 and TRBJ2-3): GAGVSQSPRYKVAKRGQDVALRCDPISGHVSLFWYQQALGQGPEFLTYFQNEAQLDKSGLPSDRFFAERPEGSVSTLKIQRTQQEDSAVYLCASSPILAGAPNTQYFGPGTRLTVL.